This TCR beta chain was captured by sequencing in a study of blood T cell repertoires in COVID-19. Sequencing used immunoSEQ multiplex PCR; TCRdb keeps in-frame clones, though not all of them. This table has about 55,000 clones, approximately 92% appearing once. V was clipped by 8 bases and J by 2 bases, with 13 bases between them. Germline V gene data show CDR1 as SGHRS and CDR2 as YFSETQ. CDR3 length equals 13 residues. This sequence joins TRBV5-1 and TRBJ2-5; no firm D call. Material for sequencing was peripheral blood. The source of this sequence is a human donor with active COVID-19. The donor label of this sample is uncertain. The CDR3 sequence is CASSDFSQETQYF. DNA for the CDR3: TGCGCCAGTTCCGACTTCTCGCAAGAGACCCAGTACTTC.